The present T cell receptor beta chain was sequenced within a study of blood T cell repertoires in COVID-19. The protocol was immunoSEQ multiplex PCR, while the TCRdb copy is restricted to in-frame clones and leaves out a portion. The repertoire holds approximately 170,000 clones, with 84% as singletons. V lost 3 bases and J lost 5; bases outside the gene matches: 8. This CDR3 has 14 residues. Germline V lookup: CDR1 DFQATT, CDR2 SNEGSKA (reference sequence). The source is a woman of 80 years or more with acute or convalescent COVID-19. Sequencing was carried out using peripheral blood. The chain is built from TRBV20-1 and TRBJ2-5, with TRBD2 matching over 8 bases. The CDR3 coding sequence is TGCAGTGCTAGTACGACTAGCGCGGGGGAGACCCAGTACTTC. Amino acids: CSASTTSAGETQYF.